In this sample, the clone carrying this T cell receptor beta chain turned up once. Antigen unknown. Method: immunoSEQ multiplex PCR; TCRdb's copy keeps in-frame clones and lacks some. This sample has 30,000 to 35,000 clones; roughly 89% occur once, and the top ten carry around 20%. Time point of the sample: week 11, during vaccination. Vaccine doses each comprised 300 ug of mutant IDH1 20-mer peptide, with topical imiquimod. These data belong to a study of a mutant IDH1 vaccine in newly diagnosed glioma. Study-wide background: Treated patients had a mean age of approximately 40 years and a sex split that was roughly 60% male and approximately 40% female. Antecedent treatment encompassed radiotherapy, temozolomide, or their combination; the majority received both.

J gave up 3 bases and V 3 bases, and 5 bases lay outside the gene matches. The CDR3 spans 17 residues. CDR1 is SGHDT, CDR2 YYEEEE, per germline. The input for sequencing was PBMCs, taken from a glioma patient whose treatment included an IDH1 peptide vaccine. This chain uses TRBV5-6 with TRBJ2-1; 14 bases agree with TRBD2. The TCR originated in a man aged 18 to 30 with glioma. In DNA form, the CDR3 reads TGTGCCAGCAGCTGGGGGACTAGCGGGAGAATCTACAATGAGCAGTTCTTC. Protein sequence: CASSWGTSGRIYNEQFF. The full variable domain, in which reference TRBV5-6 and TRBJ2-1 provide the parts outside the CDR3, is DAGVTQSPTHLIKTRGQQVTLRCSPKSGHDTVSWYQQALGQGPQFIFQYYEEEERQRGNFPDRFSGHQFPNYSSELNVNALLLGDSALYLCASSWGTSGRIYNEQFFGPGTRLTVL.